The next 17 T cell receptor beta chains were all read from a single sample in a study of shared clonotypes between healthy human individuals. TCRdb's table, derived via immunoSEQ multiplex PCR, lists solely in-frame clones and lacks some. The sample records about 2.3 million clones, just under 95% being singletons. The sample was naive CD4+ T cells from PBMCs. The subset here: CD45RA+ positively selected. The source of these receptors is a man aged 18 to 30 in good health. Some clones in this sample may be carry-over from other donors' samples.

The rearrangement links TRBV6-4 to TRBJ1-1, with TRBD1 matching 8 bases. CDR3 size: 13 residues. Germline trimming cut 5 bases from V and 6 bases from J; bases unmatched to any gene: 5. Per the germline V gene, CDR1 is MRHNA and CDR2 is SNTAGT. For the CDR3, the DNA is TGTGCCAGCAGTCGCGAGACAGGGGCTGAAGCTTTCTTT. Protein sequence: CASSRETGAEAFF.

The V call is TRBV7-3, the J call TRBJ2-7, with a tentative D call TRBD2 (6 bases). CDR3 length: 15 residues. The germline gives CDR1 SGHTA, CDR2 FQGTGA. Trimming removed 6 bases from V and 0 bases from J, with 15 bases in between. The CDR3 DNA follows: TGTGCCAGCAGTCTTAGCGGCAGCGCCTCCTACGAGCAGTACTTC. It translates to CASSLSGSASYEQYF.

This chain uses TRBV5-1 with TRBJ2-2; D is possibly TRBD1 (6 bases). Per the germline V gene, CDR1 is SGHRS and CDR2 is YFSETQ. V lost 4 bases to trimming and J lost 4 bases, with 14 bases between them. The CDR3 consists of 15 residues. Here the CDR3 DNA reads TGCGCCAGCAGCGACCCCGGGACACCCACCGGGGAGCTGTTTTTT. It specifies CASSDPGTPTGELFF.

This chain uses TRBV18 with TRBJ2-7; D is possibly TRBD1 (6 bases). V was clipped by 3 bases and J by 6 bases, with 18 bases between them. Germline CDR1 reads KGHSH; CDR2 reads LQKENI. The CDR3 contains 15 residues. In nucleotides, the CDR3 is TGTGCCAGCTCACCCTCACAGGGCAGTTTGAGCGAGCAGTACTTC. This encodes CASSPSQGSLSEQYF.

This clone was recorded once. The chain carries TRBV25-1 and TRBJ2-1; 8 nucleotides match TRBD2. There are 14 residues in the CDR3. The J segment lost 7 bases and the V segment lost 6 bases, leaving 8 bases of the junction unmatched. Germline V gives CDR1 MGHDK, CDR2 SYGVNS. The CDR3 loop is CASRPSGGGNEQFF. The CDR3, as DNA: TGTGCCAGCAGGCCCTCTGGCGGGGGGAATGAGCAGTTCTTC. The variable domain in full, with the rest retrieved from reference TRBV25-1 and TRBJ2-1, is EADIYQTPRYLVIGTGKKITLECSQTMGHDKMYWYQQDPGMELHLIHYSYGVNSTEKGDLSSESTVSRIRTEHFPLTLESARPSHTSQYLCASRPSGGGNEQFFGPGTRLTVL.

CDR3 DNA: TGTGCCATCAGTGCCTTTTATGGGGCCGGGGCCAATGAGCAGTTCTTC. Its translation is CAISAFYGAGANEQFF. This chain joins TRBV10-3 and TRBJ2-1; tentatively, D is TRBD1 or TRBD2 (5 bases each). Deletions cut 4 bases from V and 6 bases from J, with 19 bases between. Germline V gene lookup returns CDR1 ENHRY and CDR2 SYGVKD. This CDR3 is 16 amino acids long.

This clone was recorded only once. J is TRBJ2-7 and V is TRBV30; weak D call: TRBD1 (5 bases). CDR3 length: 15 residues. The ends were cut back, 0 bases at V and 3 bases at J, with 15 bases in the middle. Germline CDR1 GTSNPN, CDR2 SVGIG (reference sequence). The CDR3 spells CAWSVGPRQLYEQYF. The CDR3, as DNA: TGTGCCTGGAGTGTAGGCCCGCGACAGCTCTACGAGCAGTACTTC.

The J gene is TRBJ2-6, the V gene TRBV4-1, with a tentative D call TRBD1 (6 bases). The length of the CDR3 is 18 residues. Germline assignment: CDR1 MGHRA and CDR2 YSYEKL. Trimming removed 6 bases from V and 0 bases from J, with 18 bases in between. CDR3: CASRIRDIFDSGANVLTF. CDR3 nucleotides: TGCGCCAGCAGGATCCGGGACATCTTCGACTCTGGGGCCAACGTCCTGACTTTC.

This clone was recorded only once. J is TRBJ2-1 and V is TRBV7-3; perhaps D is TRBD1 or TRBD2 (5 bases each). The V gene's germline CDR1 is SGHTA and CDR2 FQGTGA. Trimming took 6 bases from V and 2 from J, leaving 14 bases between them. This CDR3 comprises 15 residues. In DNA, the CDR3 is TGTGCCAGCAGGGCCGGGACGGTTGCCTACAATGAGCAGTTCTTC. Translation: CASRAGTVAYNEQFF.

The chain links TRBV7-2 to TRBJ2-7; 9 positions agree with TRBD1. Per germline, CDR1 SGHTA and CDR2 FQGNSA. V shed 4 bases, J shed 5 bases, and the junction held 6 bases outside the gene matches. The CDR3 totals 14 residues. DNA for the CDR3: TGTGCCAGCAGCTCGCGGACAGGGGAGAACGAGCAGTACTTC. This sequence encodes CASSSRTGENEQYF.

Only one count was recorded for this clone. CDR3 in amino acids: CSVWDSYYEQYF. CDR3 DNA: TGCAGCGTTTGGGACAGCTACTACGAGCAGTACTTC. This sequence joins TRBV29-1 and TRBJ2-7; 7 positions match TRBD1. The CDR3 runs to 12 residues. CDR1 SQVTM and CDR2 ANQGSEA come from the germline V gene. The V segment lost 5 bases and the J segment 3 bases; nucleotides outside the gene matches: 4.

The V call is TRBV7-2, the J call TRBJ2-7; the D gene is possibly TRBD2 (6 bases). This CDR3 is built from 15 residues. Trimming stripped 5 bases from V and 3 bases from J, with 17 bases between. Looked up from germline, CDR1 is SGHTA and CDR2 is FQGNSA. The CDR3 sequence: CASSPGLANHYEQYF. CDR3 nucleotides: TGTGCCAGCAGCCCGGGACTCGCGAACCACTACGAGCAGTACTTC.

The chain couples TRBV28 to TRBJ1-5; TRBD1 is a possible D gene (5 bases). Trimming cost V 6 bases and J 0 bases, with 9 bases left between them. The CDR3 runs to 14 residues. CDR1 and CDR2 (germline): MDHEN, SYDVKM. CDR3 sequence (DNA): TGTGCCAGCAGCCCTGGGGCTAGCAATCAGCCCCAGCATTTT. Encoded protein: CASSPGASNQPQHF.

The chain recombines TRBV9 with TRBJ2-3; TRBD2 aligns across 9 bases. This CDR3 is 18 amino acids long. The germline CDR1 and CDR2 sequences are SGDLS and YYNGEE. Trimming at V came to 0 bases and at J to 5 bases, leaving 13 bases not matched to a gene. CDR3: CASSVGSPGGRALDTQYF. The CDR3, as DNA: TGTGCCAGCAGCGTAGGATCTCCGGGCGGGAGGGCCTTAGATACGCAGTATTTT.

The genes are TRBV28 and TRBJ2-3; 7 nucleotides line up with TRBD2. Unmatched junction bases numbered 7, after V lost 4 bases and J lost 3 bases. CDR3 length: 15 amino acids. Germline CDR1 and CDR2: MDHEN and SYDVKM. The CDR3 sequence: CASSSPWRGTDTQYF. CDR3 nucleotide sequence: TGTGCCAGCAGTTCCCCCTGGCGGGGGACAGATACGCAGTATTTT. Based on the CDR3 plus reference TRBV28 and TRBJ2-3, the full variable domain is DVKVTQSSRYLVKRTGEKVFLECVQDMDHENMFWYRQDPGLGLRLIYFSYDVKMKEKGDIPEGYSVSREKKERFSLILESASTNQTSMYLCASSSPWRGTDTQYFGPGTRLTVL.

The chain carries TRBV9 and TRBJ2-5; D gene ambiguous. Trimming left V 0 bases short and J 5 bases short, with 11 bases between. The CDR3 has 14 amino acids. Per the germline V gene, CDR1 is SGDLS and CDR2 is YYNGEE. CDR3 nucleotide sequence: TGTGCCAGCAGCGTAGGACATATGAGGGAGACCCAGTACTTC. It is translated as CASSVGHMRETQYF.

This chain connects TRBV28 to TRBJ1-2; D possibly corresponds to TRBD1 (5 bases). V was clipped by 6 bases and J by 6 bases, with 14 bases between them. Germline CDR1 reads MDHEN; CDR2 reads SYDVKM. The CDR3 sequence is 13 residues long. The CDR3 DNA sequence: TGTGCCAGCAGCCGTCACCCGGGGGATGGCTACACCTTC. It translates to CASSRHPGDGYTF.